The 25 T cell receptor beta chains in this list originate from one sample, sequenced in a study of cytomegalovirus exposure and HLA in healthy donors. It was with 60 Vbeta and 13 Jbeta primers that the PCR ran. Clones were sequenced by immunoSEQ multiplex PCR, and TCRdb holds only the in-frame ones, with some missing. Among around 200,000 clones listed, about 85% were seen once. The sample comprised PBMCs. The source of these receptors is a man aged 50 or older in good health and CMV-seronegative.

The rearrangement uses TRBV7-9 and TRBJ2-5; maybe TRBD2 (6 bases). The CDR3 spans 12 residues. Germline V gives CDR1 SEHNR, CDR2 FQNEAQ (reference sequence). V gave up 0 bases and J gave up 14 bases, with 13 bases separating them. The CDR3 here is CASSLARDQSYF. As DNA, the CDR3 is TGTGCCAGCAGCTTAGCGCGGGATCAGTCTTACTTC.

This chain joins TRBV10-2 and TRBJ2-1; possible D gene TRBD2, 5 bases. This CDR3 comprises 14 residues. The germline V gene encodes CDR1 WSHSY and CDR2 SAAADI. V lost 4 bases and J 1 base, leaving 8 bases between the germline ends. DNA of the CDR3: TGCGCCAGCAGTGGTCCGGGGTCCTACAATGAGCAGTTCTTC. It encodes CASSGPGSYNEQFF.

The J gene is TRBJ1-1, the V gene TRBV5-6, with D possibly being TRBD1 (5 bases). V was trimmed by 1 base and J by 5 bases, leaving 18 bases between them. CDR3 length: 16 amino acids. Germline V lookup: CDR1 SGHDT, CDR2 YYEEEE. This chain's CDR3 is CASSLRLGGRRTEAFF. The DNA for the CDR3 is TGTGCCAGCAGCTTGCGCCTGGGGGGTCGTAGAACTGAAGCTTTCTTT.

Written as DNA, the CDR3 is TGTGCCAGCAGCAATGGGGGCAGCGATCAGCCCCAGCATTTT. It specifies CASSNGGSDQPQHF. The chain has TRBV21-1 and TRBJ1-5; the table gives TRBD1 as D, unverified against the DNA. TRBV21-1 is given as a pseudogene. The CDR3 loop spans 14 amino acids.

This sequence joins TRBV7-9 and TRBJ2-7; D is perhaps TRBD1 (6 bases). V dropped 5 bases and J dropped 6 bases, with 11 bases sitting between them. CDR1 and CDR2 from the germline V gene are SEHNR and FQNEAQ (reference sequence). The CDR3 has 12 amino acids. CDR3 amino acids: CASSRTESEQYF. CDR3 DNA: TGTGCCAGCAGCCGGACAGAGAGCGAGCAGTACTTC.

CDR3 in amino acids: CASRSRDSTYNEQFF. CDR3 bases: TGTGCCAGCAGGTCCCGGGACAGCACCTACAATGAGCAGTTCTTC. The chain recombines TRBV2 with TRBJ2-1; TRBD1 matches at 7 bases. Looked up from germline, CDR1 is SNHLY and CDR2 is FYNNEI. Trimming removed 6 bases from V and 2 bases from J; junction bases left unmatched: 7. This CDR3 comprises 15 residues.

The rearrangement joins TRBV5-6 to TRBJ2-5; a possible D gene is TRBD2 (7 bases). Per germline, CDR1 SGHDT and CDR2 YYEEEE. The CDR3 covers 13 residues. Trimming removed 6 bases from V and 7 bases from J, with 16 bases in between. CDR3 protein: CASTQAGGRTQYF. For the CDR3, the DNA is TGTGCCAGCACCCAGGCCGGGGGGCGGACCCAGTACTTC.

The chain has TRBV9 and TRBJ2-2; maybe TRBD2 (6 bases). Germline-derived CDR1 and CDR2 are SGDLS and YYNGEE. The CDR3 covers 12 residues. Trimming cost V 4 bases and J 7 bases, with 8 bases left between them. Here the CDR3 DNA reads TGTGCCAGCAGCCCCGGGGGCGGGGAGCTGTTTTTT. Its translation is CASSPGGGELFF.

The chain carries TRBV13 and TRBJ1-6; perhaps TRBD1 as D (6 bases). Germline lookup yields CDR1 PRHDT and CDR2 FYEKMQ (reference sequence). Trimming removed 2 bases from V and 6 bases from J, with 8 bases in between. This CDR3 region has 14 residues. CDR3 coding DNA: TGTGCCAGCAGCTTACAGGGGAGTAATTCACCCCTCCACTTT. Protein product: CASSLQGSNSPLHF.

The V gene is TRBV6-1, the J gene TRBJ2-7, with D possibly being TRBD2 (6 bases). The CDR3 has 13 amino acids. Germline assignment: CDR1 MNHNS and CDR2 SASEGT. V shed 6 bases and J shed 3 bases, with 12 bases lying between them. CDR3 in amino acids: CASSHGSLYEQYF. Here the CDR3 DNA reads TGTGCCAGCAGCCACGGGAGTCTCTACGAGCAGTACTTC.

This clone was seen only once. The chain has TRBV5-5 and TRBJ2-7; D perhaps matches TRBD1 (6 bases). This CDR3 comprises 12 residues. CDR1 is SGHKS, CDR2 YYEKEE, per germline (reference sequence). Between the trimmed V and J ends, which lost 2 bases and 6 bases, there was a span of 9 bases. The CDR3 here is CASSFGQSEQYF. CDR3 DNA sequence: TGTGCCAGCAGCTTCGGACAGTCCGAGCAGTACTTC.

This chain joins TRBV6-6 and TRBJ1-6; D perhaps matches TRBD1 (5 bases). Germline assignment: CDR1 MNHNY and CDR2 SVGAGI (reference sequence). The CDR3 has 16 residues. The V gene lost 8 bases and the J gene lost 5 bases, with 19 bases spanning the gap. The CDR3 DNA reads as TGTGCCAGCGCAGCCCCCGGGGGAGTGGATAATTCACCCCTCCACTTT. Amino acids: CASAAPGGVDNSPLHF.

The chain uses TRBV6-5 and TRBJ1-3; no clear D gene. The germline gives CDR1 MNHEY, CDR2 SVGAGI. The CDR3 totals 13 residues. V lost 8 bases and J lost 4, with 12 bases in between. The CDR3 reads CASRVLLGNTIYF. The CDR3 DNA is TGTGCCAGCCGCGTTCTTCTGGGAAACACCATATATTTT.

In regard to this clone: The sample contains more than one DNA sequence encoding this CDR3. The chain carries TRBV9 and TRBJ1-1; the D is unclear. The CDR3 runs to 14 residues. Germline V lookup: CDR1 SGDLS, CDR2 YYNGEE. Trimming stripped 1 base from V and 2 bases from J, with 9 bases between. The chain's CDR3 is CASSVSGSNTEAFF. For the CDR3, the DNA is TGTGCCAGCAGCGTAAGCGGTAGTAACACTGAAGCTTTCTTT.

Details on this clone: The sample has other DNA sequences that encode this CDR3 too. This chain links TRBV29-1 with TRBJ2-7; D possibly corresponds to TRBD1 (6 bases). CDR3 size: 14 residues. Trimming shortened V by 2 bases and J by 4 bases, and 15 bases separated the two germline ends. The germline CDR1 and CDR2 sequences are SQVTM and ANQGSEA. The CDR3 reads CSVEFPGQPYEQYF. The CDR3 bases are TGCAGCGTTGAATTCCCGGGACAACCGTACGAGCAGTACTTC.

The rearrangement uses TRBV19 and TRBJ2-1, with D hard to call. This CDR3 region has 14 residues. Trimming took 6 bases from V and 0 from J, leaving 9 bases between them. Germline CDR1 and CDR2: LNHDA and SQIVND (reference sequence). The CDR3 here is CASSPMSSYNEQFF. CDR3 DNA sequence: TGTGCCAGTAGCCCCATGAGCTCCTACAATGAGCAGTTCTTC.

CDR3 sequence: CASSFRTDDSEAFF. The CDR3 DNA reads TGTGCCAGTAGTTTCCGGACAGACGACTCCGAAGCTTTCTTT. The chain recombines TRBV19 with TRBJ1-1, with a possible D match to TRBD1 (6 bases). Between the trimmed V and J ends, which lost 5 bases and 8 bases, there was a span of 18 bases. Per germline, CDR1 LNHDA and CDR2 SQIVND (reference sequence). The CDR3 consists of 14 residues.

This sequence joins TRBV7-2 and TRBJ2-7; D perhaps matches TRBD2 (6 bases). This CDR3 is built from 15 residues. From germline, CDR1 is SGHTA and CDR2 FQGNSA. Trimming cost V 4 bases and J 3 bases, with 16 bases left between them. The CDR3 loop reads CASSYDREPIYEQYF. The CDR3 nucleotides read TGTGCCAGCAGCTATGACCGGGAGCCTATCTACGAGCAGTACTTC.

This chain uses TRBV19 with TRBJ1-2; perhaps TRBD1 as D (5 bases). The CDR3 extends over 13 amino acids. Germline V gene lookup returns CDR1 LNHDA and CDR2 SQIVND (reference sequence). V lost 6 bases and J 5 bases, leaving 13 bases between the germline ends. The CDR3 DNA sequence: TGTGCCAGTAGCAATGACAGAATATATGGCTACACCTTC. This translates into CASSNDRIYGYTF.

The V and J genes are TRBV9 and TRBJ1-2; 7 bases map to TRBD1. The CDR3 covers 13 residues. The V and J ends lost 7 bases and 7 bases, in that order; junction bases with no gene match: 10. Germline V gene lookup returns CDR1 SGDLS and CDR2 YYNGEE. Here the CDR3 DNA reads TGTGCCAGCCGATATACAGGGGAAGGTGGCTACACCTTC. Encoded protein: CASRYTGEGGYTF.

The rearrangement uses TRBV6-5 and TRBJ1-2; no firm D call. The ends were cut back, 2 bases at V and 8 bases at J, with 18 bases in the middle. CDR1 is MNHEY and CDR2 is SVGAGI in the germline V gene. The length of the CDR3 is 15 residues. DNA of the CDR3: TGTGCCAGCAGTTACACTCAAGCGAAGTCCGGGGGCTACACCTTC. Amino acid sequence: CASSYTQAKSGGYTF.

CDR3: CASSSSFRGWGQETQYF. The CDR3 DNA reads TGTGCCAGCAGCTCGTCTTTCAGGGGTTGGGGCCAAGAGACCCAGTACTTC. The J gene is TRBJ2-5, the V gene TRBV7-9; a weak D match, TRBD1 (6 bases). The V and J ends lost 4 bases and 1 base respectively, with 19 bases between them. There are 17 residues in the CDR3. Germline CDR1 reads SEHNR; CDR2 reads FQNEAQ (reference sequence). The whole variable domain, filled in from reference TRBV7-9 and TRBJ2-5, reads DTGVSQNPRHKITKRGQNVTFRCDPISEHNRLYWYRQTLGQGPEFLTYFQNEAQLEKSRLLSDRFSAERPKGSFSTLEIQRTEQGDSAMYLCASSSSFRGWGQETQYFGPGTRLLVL.

The rearrangement uses TRBV7-9 and TRBJ2-5, with 10 bases matching TRBD1. The CDR3 extends over 15 amino acids. Trimming cost V 4 bases and J 3 bases; bases outside gene matches: 5. Germline CDR1 reads SEHNR; CDR2 reads FQNEAQ (reference sequence). The CDR3 loop reads CASSSGTGEKETQYF. CDR3 nucleotide sequence: TGTGCCAGCAGCTCAGGGACAGGGGAGAAAGAGACCCAGTACTTC.

The chain couples TRBV18 to TRBJ1-2, with a weak D call TRBD1 (5 bases). Between the trimmed V and J ends, which lost 1 base and 8 bases, there was a span of 20 bases. The CDR3 extends over 16 amino acids. Per germline, CDR1 KGHSH and CDR2 LQKENI. The CDR3 here is CASSPQKQRQRGGYTF. In nucleotides, the CDR3 is TGTGCCAGCTCACCACAGAAGCAGCGGCAGCGGGGGGGCTACACCTTC.

V usage is TRBV6-5 and J usage is TRBJ2-5; 9 bases align to TRBD1. CDR3 length: 14 amino acids. CDR1 is MNHEY, CDR2 SVGAGI, per germline. V lost 6 bases to trimming and J lost 5 bases; unmatched junction nucleotides: 7. The chain's CDR3 is CASSPGQGKETQYF. CDR3 DNA: TGTGCCAGCAGCCCGGGACAGGGCAAGGAGACCCAGTACTTC.